This TCR beta chain is drawn from a study of vaccination and CD4 T cells after COVID-19. The trim removed 5 bases at V and 4 bases at J, leaving 7 bases unmatched. The CDR3 is 16 residues long. Germline V lookup: CDR1 KGHDR, CDR2 SFDVKD. TCRdb used MiXCR to reprocess the PCR reads, holding one entry per CDR3 protein. The sample holds 35,000 to 45,000 distinct CDR3 sequences, 36% seen once. This clonotype was seen once. Time point defined: late sampling 161 to 241 days after vaccination in three convalescent patients. This clonotype was obtained from a human donor who had recovered from COVID-19. The starting material was CD4+ T cells from blood, obtained about 7 months after SARS-CoV-2 vaccination. The chain has TRBV24-1 and TRBJ2-1, with TRBD2 identical over 10 bases. The CDR3 bases are TGTGCCACCAGTGGGCTTAGCGGGAGGAGATACAATGAGCAGTTCTTC. It codes for CATSGLSGRRYNEQFF.